This TCR beta chain is drawn from a study of response to subunit inactivated influenza vaccine. Study-level findings and limits: New T cells are recruited in small numbers by each seasonal influenza vaccination, according to the authors' suggestion.

A word on this clonotype: Antigen specificity is unknown.

With 3 bases removed from V and 2 bases from J, the gap between germline ends came to 14 bases. CDR1 MDHEN and CDR2 SYDVKM come from the germline V gene. The CDR3 has 16 amino acids. TCRdb re-analysed the RT-PCR reads in MiXCR, keeping a single row per CDR3 protein. The sample carries 550,000 to 650,000 distinct CDR3 sequences, 12% recorded once. This TCR was recovered from a man aged 50 to 59 who received an inactivated influenza vaccine. The material was PBMCs from blood, obtained on the day of vaccination. The V and J genes are TRBV28 and TRBJ1-5; no clear D gene. The CDR3 loop reads CASSFAGWRGNQPQHF. CDR3 sequence (DNA): TGTGCCAGCAGTTTTGCGGGATGGAGGGGCAATCAGCCCCAGCATTTT.